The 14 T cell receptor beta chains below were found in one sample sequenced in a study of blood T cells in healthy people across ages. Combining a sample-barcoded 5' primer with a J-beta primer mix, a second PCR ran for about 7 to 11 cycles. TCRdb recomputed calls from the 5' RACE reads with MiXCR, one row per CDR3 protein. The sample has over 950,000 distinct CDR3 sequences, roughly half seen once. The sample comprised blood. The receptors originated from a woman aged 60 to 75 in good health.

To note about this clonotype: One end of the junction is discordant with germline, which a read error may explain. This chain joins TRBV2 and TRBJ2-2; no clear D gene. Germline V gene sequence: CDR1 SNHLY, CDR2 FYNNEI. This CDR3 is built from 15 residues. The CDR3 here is CAGSALEVFTGELFF. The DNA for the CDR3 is TGTGCCGGCAGTGCCCTCGAAGTCTTCACCGGGGAGCTGTTTTTT.

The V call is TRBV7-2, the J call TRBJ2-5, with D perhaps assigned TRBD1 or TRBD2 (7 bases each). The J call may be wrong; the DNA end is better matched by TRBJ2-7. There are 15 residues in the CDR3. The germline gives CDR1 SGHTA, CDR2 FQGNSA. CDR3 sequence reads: CASQANRGGSYEQYF. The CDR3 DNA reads TGTGCCAGCCAGGCCAACAGGGGAGGGTCCTACGAGCAGTACTTC.

CDR3 in amino acids: CAIRPGQESGGYTF. In nucleotides, the CDR3 is TGTGCCATCAGGCCGGGACAGGAGTCCGGCGGCTACACCTTC. The chain uses TRBV10-3 and TRBJ1-2, with 8 positions matching TRBD1. Looked up from germline, CDR1 is ENHRY and CDR2 is SYGVKD. After removal of 6 bases from V and 8 bases from J, the junction contained 11 bases not matched to a gene. The length of the CDR3 is 14 residues.

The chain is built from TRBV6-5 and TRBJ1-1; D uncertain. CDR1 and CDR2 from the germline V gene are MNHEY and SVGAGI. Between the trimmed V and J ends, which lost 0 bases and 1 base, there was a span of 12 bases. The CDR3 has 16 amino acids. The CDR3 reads CASSYSNRVGNTEAFF. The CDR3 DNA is TGTGCCAGCAGTTACTCGAATAGGGTAGGGAACACTGAAGCTTTCTTT.

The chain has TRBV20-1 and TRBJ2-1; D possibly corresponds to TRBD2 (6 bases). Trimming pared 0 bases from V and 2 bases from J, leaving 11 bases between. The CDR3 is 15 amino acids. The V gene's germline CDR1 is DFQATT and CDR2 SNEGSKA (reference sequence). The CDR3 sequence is CSARDLRGAYNEQFF. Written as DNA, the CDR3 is TGCAGTGCTAGAGATTTGCGGGGAGCCTACAATGAGCAGTTCTTC.

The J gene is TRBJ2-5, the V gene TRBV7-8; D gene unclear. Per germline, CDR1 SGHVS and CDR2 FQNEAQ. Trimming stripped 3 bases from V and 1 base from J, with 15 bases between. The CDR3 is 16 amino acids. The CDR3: CASSFSAGAIQETQYF. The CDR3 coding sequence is TGTGCCAGCAGCTTTTCGGCAGGAGCTATCCAAGAGACCCAGTACTTC.

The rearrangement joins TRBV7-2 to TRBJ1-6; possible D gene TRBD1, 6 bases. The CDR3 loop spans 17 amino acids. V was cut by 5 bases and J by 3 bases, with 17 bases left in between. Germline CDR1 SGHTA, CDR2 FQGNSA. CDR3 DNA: TGTGCCAGCAGCGGAAAATCGGGGGGGCTCTATAATTCACCCCTCCACTTT. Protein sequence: CASSGKSGGLYNSPLHF.

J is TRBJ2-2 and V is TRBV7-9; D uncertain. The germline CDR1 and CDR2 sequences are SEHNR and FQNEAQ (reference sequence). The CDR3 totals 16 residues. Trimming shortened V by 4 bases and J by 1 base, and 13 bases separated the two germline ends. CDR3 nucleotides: TGTGCCAGCAGCTATTCCGGCGAGCTGAACACCGGGGAGCTGTTTTTT. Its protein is CASSYSGELNTGELFF.

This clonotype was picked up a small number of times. In DNA, the CDR3 is TGTGCCATCGGGGGACAGAACACTGAAGCTTTCTTT. Translating it yields CAIGGQNTEAFF. V gene TRBV10-3 combines with J gene TRBJ1-1, with D perhaps TRBD1 (6 bases). The germline CDR1 and CDR2 sequences are ENHRY and SYGVKD. Trimming removed 8 bases at V and 1 base at J, with 8 bases between. The CDR3 length is 12 residues.

This CDR3 is CASSWYGPGDSYEQYF. The CDR3 DNA is TGTGCCAGCAGCTGGTATGGACCGGGGGACTCCTACGAGCAGTACTTC. The V gene is TRBV5-6, the J gene TRBJ2-7, with a tentative D call TRBD2 (6 bases). Trimming shortened V by 3 bases and J by 0 bases, and 16 bases separated the two germline ends. The CDR3 length is 16 residues. Germline assignment: CDR1 SGHDT and CDR2 YYEEEE.

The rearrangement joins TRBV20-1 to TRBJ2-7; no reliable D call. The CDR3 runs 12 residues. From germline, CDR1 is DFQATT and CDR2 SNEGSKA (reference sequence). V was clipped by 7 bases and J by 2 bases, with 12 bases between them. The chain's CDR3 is CSVRRTTYEQYF. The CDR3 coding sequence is TGCAGTGTTCGGAGAACAACCTACGAGCAGTACTTC.

The CDR3 DNA follows: TGCAGTGCTAGATCGACTAGACAGGGGCAGTACGAGCAGTACTTC. Translating it yields CSARSTRQGQYEQYF. This chain connects TRBV20-1 to TRBJ2-5; 8 bases match TRBD1. The J call may be mistaken, given a closer DNA end match to TRBJ2-7. CDR1 and CDR2 from the germline V gene are DFQATT and SNEGSKA (reference sequence). CDR3 length: 15 residues.

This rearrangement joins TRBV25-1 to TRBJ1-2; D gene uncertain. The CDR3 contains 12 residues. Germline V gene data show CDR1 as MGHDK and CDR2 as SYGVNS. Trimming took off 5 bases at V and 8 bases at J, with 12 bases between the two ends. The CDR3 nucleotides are TGTGCCAGCAGTTTAGGTTTTAAGGGCTACACCTTC. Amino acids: CASSLGFKGYTF.

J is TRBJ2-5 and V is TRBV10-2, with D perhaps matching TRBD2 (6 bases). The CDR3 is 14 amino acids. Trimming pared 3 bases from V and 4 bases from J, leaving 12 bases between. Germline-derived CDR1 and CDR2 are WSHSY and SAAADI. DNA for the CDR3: TGCGCCAGCAGTGACTCGGGAGCCCGAGAGACCCAGTACTTC. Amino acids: CASSDSGARETQYF.